The next 10 T cell receptor beta chains were all read from a single sample in a study of cytomegalovirus exposure and HLA in healthy donors. In the PCR, 60 Vbeta and 13 Jbeta primers were used. Assay: immunoSEQ multiplex PCR; the TCRdb copy retains only in-frame clones and omits some. The sample holds under 150,000 clones, approximately 80% seen once. The sequenced sample consisted of PBMCs. These receptors were obtained from a girl aged 2-10 years in good health and CMV-seronegative.

This chain connects TRBV5-1 to TRBJ1-1; no clear D gene. V lost 4 bases and J lost 1, with 11 bases in between. Germline CDR1 is SGHRS and CDR2 is YFSETQ. The CDR3 sequence is 14 residues long. The CDR3 here is CASSQTRTNTEAFF. CDR3 DNA sequence: TGCGCCAGCAGCCAAACGAGAACGAACACTGAAGCTTTCTTT.

The chain combines TRBV27 with TRBJ2-1, with D perhaps TRBD2 (5 bases). Trimming pared 5 bases from V and 4 bases from J, leaving 9 bases between. CDR1 is MNHEY and CDR2 is SMNVEV in the germline V gene (reference sequence). This CDR3 has 13 residues. CDR3 in amino acids: CASSTDFYNEQFF. CDR3 bases: TGTGCCAGCAGTACGGACTTTTACAATGAGCAGTTCTTC.

In the case of this clone: Other DNA sequences of this sample code for an identical CDR3. J is TRBJ2-7 and V is TRBV18, with D perhaps TRBD2 (6 bases). CDR3 length: 14 residues. Germline values: CDR1 KGHSH, CDR2 LQKENI. V lost 0 bases and J lost 3, with 9 bases in between. The CDR3, as DNA: TGTGCCAGCTCACCACCTGGGGGGAGCTACGAGCAGTACTTC. Protein sequence: CASSPPGGSYEQYF. The variable domain in full, with the rest retrieved from reference TRBV18 and TRBJ2-7, is NAGVMQNPRHLVRRRGQEARLRCSPMKGHSHVYWYRQLPEEGLKFMVYLQKENIIDESGMPKERFSAEFPKEGPSILRIQQVVRGDSAAYFCASSPPGGSYEQYFGPGTRLTVT.

The chain has TRBV19 and TRBJ1-2, with a tentative D call TRBD1 (6 bases). The CDR3 totals 13 residues. V lost 7 bases and J lost 10, with 19 bases in between. Germline-derived CDR1 and CDR2 are LNHDA and SQIVND (reference sequence). The CDR3 DNA is TGTGCCAGTACCCCCATCGGGACAACAACCTACACCTTC. Protein product: CASTPIGTTTYTF. The full variable domain, its missing parts supplied by reference TRBV19 and TRBJ1-2, is DGGITQSPKYLFRKEGQNVTLSCEQNLNHDAMYWYRQDPGQGLRLIYYSQIVNDFQKGDIAEGYSVSREKKESFPLTVTSAQKNPTAFYLCASTPIGTTTYTFGSGTRLTVV.

Concerning this clone itself: The junction does not match germline at one end; this may be a read error. This rearrangement joins TRBV20-1 to TRBJ1-1; D gene unclear. The V gene's germline CDR1 is DFQATT and CDR2 SNEGSKA (reference sequence). This CDR3 contains 9 residues. CDR3 sequence: CSANSELIF. In DNA, the CDR3 is TGCAGTGCTAATTCGGAGTTGATCTTT.

This chain links TRBV5-1 with TRBJ2-7, with a possible D match to TRBD1 (6 bases). Germline values: CDR1 SGHRS, CDR2 YFSETQ. V lost 0 bases and J 5 bases, leaving 12 bases between the germline ends. CDR3 size: 14 residues. The CDR3 sequence: CASSLGIQGNEQYF. The CDR3 DNA reads TGCGCCAGCAGCTTGGGTATACAGGGCAACGAGCAGTACTTC.

The CDR3 nucleotides are TGTGCCAGCAGTTTAGGGACTAGCGGGAGGAGCAATGAGCAGTTCTTC. This translates into CASSLGTSGRSNEQFF. The chain carries TRBV28 and TRBJ2-1; TRBD2 matches 15 bases. This CDR3 is built from 16 residues. Germline V gene data show CDR1 as MDHEN and CDR2 as SYDVKM. V trimming: 2 bases; J trimming: 6 bases; junction bases outside the gene matches: 2.

This sequence joins TRBV7-2 and TRBJ2-2, with TRBD1 as a possible D gene (6 bases). CDR3 size: 13 residues. Trimming stripped 5 bases from V and 5 bases from J, with 9 bases between. CDR1 and CDR2 from the germline V gene are SGHTA and FQGNSA. Here the CDR3 DNA reads TGTGCCAGCAGCCCACAGGGAACCGGGGAGCTGTTTTTT. Encoded protein: CASSPQGTGELFF.

The V call is TRBV2, the J call TRBJ1-5, with D possibly TRBD1 on 5 matching bases. This CDR3 has 15 amino acids. The V end lost 7 bases, the J end lost 4 bases, and 17 bases lay between the germline ends. Germline-derived CDR1 and CDR2 are SNHLY and FYNNEI. The CDR3 DNA follows: TGTGCCAGCACCGAAGGGGTCCGGATTAATCAGCCCCAGCATTTT. Amino acids: CASTEGVRINQPQHF.

The chain carries TRBV5-3 and TRBJ1-5, with D unresolved. TRBV5-3 falls under the ORF class, with uncertain function. With 7 bases removed from V and 4 bases from J, the gap between germline ends came to 15 bases. This CDR3 is built from 14 residues. The CDR3 DNA sequence: TGTGCCAGATCCGGGATCCTCATTAATCAGCCCCAGCATTTT. Translation gives CARSGILINQPQHF.